These 14 T cell receptor beta chains were sequenced from one sample in a study of tumor and adjacent non-tumor tissue in lung cancer. A modified ARM-PCR protocol with three rounds of nested PCR amplified TCRbeta. TCRdb called the multiplex PCR reads again in MiXCR, with one record for every CDR3 protein. The table includes 35,000 to 55,000 distinct CDR3 sequences, roughly 60% detected once. This sample's RNA came from whole unsorted tissue. Distant lung tissue was collected more than 3 cm away from the tumor edge. The sample taken for sequencing was distant non-tumor lung tissue. These receptors came from a woman aged 40 to 55 with non-small cell lung cancer.

Concerning this clonotype itself: Mismatch with germline at one junction end may stem from a read error. The chain carries TRBV20-1 and TRBJ2-7; D tentatively reads TRBD1 or TRBD2 (5 bases each). CDR1 DFQATT and CDR2 SNEGSKA come from the germline V gene (reference sequence). CDR3 length: 15 residues. CDR3 in DNA: TGCAATGCTAGAGGGGCCACACCGGGTGCCTACGAGCAGTACTTC. Its protein is CNARGATPGAYEQYF.

Note on this clonotype: The CDR3 end shows no conserved phenylalanine or tryptophan, and so a read error is likely. Here the CDR3 reads CASSYLLDEQFL. The CDR3 DNA reads TGTGCCAGCAGTTACCTGTTGGATGAGCAGTTCCTT. The genes are TRBV6-6 and TRBJ2-1, with D unresolved. CDR1 and CDR2 (germline): MNHNY, SVGAGI (reference sequence). The CDR3 is 12 residues long. V dropped 2 bases and J dropped 8 bases, with 7 bases sitting between them.

This clonotype was counted at least ten times. V is TRBV20-1 and J is TRBJ1-2; D uncertain. This CDR3 has 14 residues. Trimming pared 3 bases from V and 8 bases from J, leaving 19 bases between. The germline V gene encodes CDR1 DFQATT and CDR2 SNEGSKA (reference sequence). The DNA for the CDR3 is TGCAGTGCTAGCCGAGGCAGCTCTGGTTTCGGCTACACCTTC. As protein: CSASRGSSGFGYTF.

In regard to this clonotype: One end of the junction varies from germline; a read error may be responsible. The chain employs TRBV6-5 and TRBJ1-2, with 7 bases aligning to TRBD1. There are 13 residues in the CDR3. CDR1 and CDR2 from the germline V gene are MNHEY and SVGAGI. As DNA, the CDR3 is TGTGCCATCAGTCGGGACAGAGCGAAAGGCTACATCTTC. Residues: CAISRDRAKGYIF.

The table lists this clonotype with a count of one. The junction departs from germline at one end; a sequencing error may be responsible. CDR3 DNA: TGTGGCAGCCGTCGGGGGACCCAAGAGACCCACTATTTC. It encodes CGSRRGTQETHYF. This rearrangement joins TRBV11-3 to TRBJ2-5; D might be TRBD2 (6 bases). The CDR3 runs to 13 residues. Per germline, CDR1 SGHNT and CDR2 YENEEA.

This clonotype has a count of ten or more. This chain joins TRBV29-1 and TRBJ1-2, with TRBD1 matching 9 bases. This CDR3 has 15 amino acids. CDR1 is SQVTM and CDR2 is ANQGSEA in the germline V gene. With 2 bases clipped from V and 6 bases from J, the junction kept 10 bases outside the gene matches. This CDR3 reads CSVEPFETGGNGYTF. Written as DNA, the CDR3 is TGCAGCGTTGAACCGTTCGAGACAGGGGGTAATGGCTACACCTTC.

The genes are TRBV6-4 and TRBJ2-5; D gene unclear. V was pared by 6 bases and J by 2 bases, with 16 bases between. From germline, CDR1 is MRHNA and CDR2 SNTAGT. This CDR3 is built from 15 residues. CDR3 residues: CASSERGTQQETQYF. The CDR3 bases are TGTGCCAGCAGCGAGCGAGGAACCCAACAAGAGACCCAGTACTTC.

On this clonotype itself: Here the CDR3 omits its conserved ending phenylalanine or tryptophan, so a read error is the likely source. Because the CDR3's place on the DNA is in doubt, the DNA is left out and the CDR3 is given as listed by TCRdb. This rearrangement joins TRBV11-3 to TRBJ2-1. Germline CDR1 SGHNT, CDR2 YENEEA. The length of the CDR3 is 16 amino acids, counting both ends. CDR3 sequence: CASIPRPRSSYNEQLS.

This clonotype was recorded at least ten times. This sequence joins TRBV6-5 and TRBJ2-2, with 7 bases identical to TRBD2. The J segment lost 0 bases and the V segment lost 2 bases, leaving 3 bases of the junction unmatched. There are 16 residues in the CDR3. CDR1 MNHEY and CDR2 SVGAGI come from the germline V gene. CDR3 sequence reads: CASSYGAGSNTGELFF. The CDR3 nucleotides read TGTGCCAGCAGTTACGGAGCGGGGTCGAACACCGGGGAGCTGTTTTTT.

In its sample, this clonotype was seen many times. V gene TRBV5-5 combines with J gene TRBJ1-2, with D possibly TRBD1 on 6 matching bases. The CDR3 spans 15 residues. Germline CDR1 and CDR2: SGHKS and YYEKEE (reference sequence). Deletions cut 2 bases from V and 8 bases from J, with 19 bases between. The CDR3 region is CASSFGNREGDGYTF. The CDR3 nucleotides are TGTGCCAGCAGCTTCGGGAACAGGGAAGGAGACGGCTACACCTTC.

This clonotype was picked up a small number of times. The J gene is TRBJ2-2, the V gene TRBV7-9, with 7 bases fitting TRBD2. This CDR3 comprises 15 residues. V lost 8 bases, J lost 2 bases, and 8 bases stayed unmatched. Germline loops: CDR1 SEHNR, CDR2 FQNEAQ (reference sequence). In nucleotides, the CDR3 is TGTGCCAGCGATCGGGGACTACCTAACACCGGGGAGCTGTTTTTT. It specifies CASDRGLPNTGELFF.

To note about this clonotype: A single base separates this from a much larger clone, so it may be a read error. The chain links TRBV20-1 to TRBJ2-6; D is possibly TRBD2 (6 bases). Germline CDR1 is DFQATT and CDR2 is SNEGSKA (reference sequence). CDR3 length: 15 amino acids. In DNA, the CDR3 is TGCAGTGCCATGACTCTGGGGACTGGGACCAACGTCCTGACTTTC. Translating gives CSAMTLGTGTNVLTF.

Concerning this clonotype itself: One end of the junction does not line up with germline, which may come from a read error. This rearrangement joins TRBV11-3 to TRBJ2-3; D call uncertain. CDR3 length: 14 amino acids. CDR1 and CDR2 (germline): SGHNT, YENEEA. DNA of the CDR3: TGTGCAAGCAGCATCTTGAGTCTCTCAGATACGCAGTATTTT. Translated: CASSILSLSDTQYF.

This clonotype was counted only a few times. The V and J genes are TRBV5-1 and TRBJ2-7; TRBD2 is a possible D gene (5 bases). Trimming shortened V by 0 bases and J by 5 bases, and 12 bases separated the two germline ends. Germline loops: CDR1 SGHRS, CDR2 YFSETQ. The length of the CDR3 is 14 residues. In DNA, the CDR3 is TGCGCCAGCAGCTTGGAACGCCTCGGGGACGAGCAGTACTTC. Encoded protein: CASSLERLGDEQYF.